These 5 T cell receptor beta chains originate from one sample sequenced in a study of blood T cell repertoires in COVID-19. Produced via immunoSEQ multiplex PCR; TCRdb's table is partial and in-frame only. The table has hundreds of thousands of clones, 89% seen once. The sequencing input was peripheral blood. The receptors originated from a man younger than 35 with COVID-19, enrolled during active disease.

The gene calls are TRBV19 and TRBJ2-1; TRBD1 agrees at 9 bases. The CDR3 length is 16 residues. Unmatched junction bases numbered 4, after V lost 4 bases and J lost 0 bases. CDR1 LNHDA and CDR2 SQIVND come from the germline V gene (reference sequence). In DNA, the CDR3 is TGTGCCAGTAGTACCGACAGGGGGTACTCCTACAATGAGCAGTTCTTC. This translates into CASSTDRGYSYNEQFF. Using reference TRBV19 and TRBJ2-1 for the parts outside the CDR3, the full variable domain is DGGITQSPKYLFRKEGQNVTLSCEQNLNHDAMYWYRQDPGQGLRLIYYSQIVNDFQKGDIAEGYSVSREKKESFPLTVTSAQKNPTAFYLCASSTDRGYSYNEQFFGPGTRLTVL.

This sequence joins TRBV19 and TRBJ2-7; D is unclear. Germline CDR1 LNHDA, CDR2 SQIVND (reference sequence). The CDR3 is 13 residues long. Deletions cut 3 bases from V and 0 bases from J, with 6 bases between. The CDR3: CASSISVSYEQYF. DNA for the CDR3: TGTGCCAGTAGTATTAGTGTCTCCTACGAGCAGTACTTC. The whole variable domain, filled in from reference TRBV19 and TRBJ2-7, reads DGGITQSPKYLFRKEGQNVTLSCEQNLNHDAMYWYRQDPGQGLRLIYYSQIVNDFQKGDIAEGYSVSREKKESFPLTVTSAQKNPTAFYLCASSISVSYEQYFGPGTRLTVT.

The chain employs TRBV9 and TRBJ2-2; 10 nucleotides line up with TRBD2. Germline V gives CDR1 SGDLS, CDR2 YYNGEE. There are 16 residues in the CDR3. Trimming at V came to 4 bases and at J to 5 bases, leaving 8 bases not matched to a gene. CDR3 loop: CASSKTAGGTTGELFF. CDR3 DNA: TGTGCCAGCAGCAAAACAGCGGGGGGGACGACCGGGGAGCTGTTTTTT.

This chain connects TRBV3-1 (or the pseudogene TRBV3-2) to TRBJ1-3; D unclear. V lost 4 bases and J 0 bases, leaving 7 bases between the germline ends. This CDR3 is 14 amino acids long. CDR1 LGHDT and CDR2 YNNKEL come from the germline V gene (reference sequence). The CDR3 spells CASSRAVSGNTIYF. CDR3 coding DNA: TGTGCCAGCAGCCGGGCCGTCTCTGGAAACACCATATATTTT.

The chain recombines TRBV18 with TRBJ1-1, with a possible D match to TRBD1 (6 bases). V shed 4 bases and J shed 6 bases, with 12 bases lying between them. This CDR3 region has 13 residues. Germline V gene lookup returns CDR1 KGHSH and CDR2 LQKENI. In DNA form, the CDR3 reads TGTGCCAGCTCACGCGAACAGGGCGCTGAAGCTTTCTTT. It specifies CASSREQGAEAFF.